Detailed here is one T cell receptor (beta chain). These data belong to a study of cytomegalovirus exposure and HLA in healthy donors. Use of 60 Vbeta and 13 Jbeta primers characterized the PCR. The table came from immunoSEQ multiplex PCR; TCRdb's copy has only in-frame clones and leaves some out. The profile shows over 200,000 clones, roughly 90% of them singletons. Germline CDR1 is KGHSH and CDR2 is LQKENI. The CDR3 consists of 14 residues. The V gene lost 3 bases and the J gene lost 8 bases, with 13 bases spanning the gap. The J gene is TRBJ2-2, the V gene TRBV18, with TRBD2 as a possible D gene (7 bases). Sequenced: PBMCs. This sequence was found in a woman between 18 and 29 years old in good health and CMV-seronegative. The CDR3 here is CASSPAGARGELFF. The CDR3 coding sequence is TGTGCCAGCTCACCCGCGGGGGCCAGAGGGGAGCTGTTTTTT.